This T cell receptor (beta chain) was documented in a study of blood T cell repertoires in COVID-19. Study information: The origin of the acute and convalescent COVID-19 samples was the United States, Italy and Spain.

Followed over time, Seattle patients had been enrolled while infection was active. Original data processing: Researchers report that nucleated cell counts were estimated from reference gene primer amplification. Clones were read by immunoSEQ multiplex PCR, and TCRdb kept only the in-frame ones, dropping some. V, J and clone size derive from that table, while D and trimming were established from the DNA sequence. The sample has about 160,000 clones; over 80% are singletons. This clone was detected once. This CDR3 contains 14 residues. Germline loops: CDR1 SGHNT, CDR2 YYREEE (reference sequence). Trimming cost V 2 bases and J 4 bases, with 12 bases left between them.

Sample: peripheral blood. The gene calls are TRBV5-4 and TRBJ1-2; the D gene is possibly TRBD1 (5 bases). The sequence was obtained from a young man with COVID-19, enrolled during active disease. Here the CDR3 reads CASSLAGKSYGYTF. The CDR3 coding sequence is TGTGCCAGCAGCTTAGCAGGGAAGAGCTATGGCTACACCTTC.